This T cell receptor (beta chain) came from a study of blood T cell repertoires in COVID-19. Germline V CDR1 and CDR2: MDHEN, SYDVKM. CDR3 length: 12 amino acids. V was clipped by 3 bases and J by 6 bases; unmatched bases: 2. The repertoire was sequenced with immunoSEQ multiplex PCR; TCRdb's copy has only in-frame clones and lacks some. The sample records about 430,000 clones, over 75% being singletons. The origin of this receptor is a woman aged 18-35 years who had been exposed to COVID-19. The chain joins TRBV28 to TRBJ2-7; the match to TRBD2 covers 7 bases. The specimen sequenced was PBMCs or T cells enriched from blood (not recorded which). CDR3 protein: CASSFGGFEQYF. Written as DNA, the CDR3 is TGTGCCAGCAGTTTCGGGGGGTTCGAGCAGTACTTC.